This T cell receptor (beta chain) was sequenced for a study of patients and donors after allogeneic stem cell transplantation. MiXCR, run by TCRdb on the RT-PCR reads, gives a single entry per CDR3 protein. Among about a million distinct CDR3 sequences, about 20% were seen once, and the ten largest hold roughly 6%. Per the germline V gene, CDR1 is SGDLS and CDR2 is YYNGEE. The CDR3 extends over 15 amino acids. The V and J ends lost 4 bases and 1 base respectively, with 14 bases between them. The chain is built from TRBV9 and TRBJ1-2; weak D call: TRBD1 (5 bases). The receptor was derived from a human donor who was either an allogeneic HSCT recipient or a stem cell or donor lymphocyte infusion donor (not recorded which). It is not recorded whose cells these are; they may come from a transplant donor. The source material was blood, either unsorted or a sorted T cell fraction (not recorded which). CDR3 residues: CASSPPGRSNYGYTF. CDR3 nucleotides: TGTGCCAGCAGCCCCCCGGGACGGAGTAACTATGGCTACACCTTC.